The clone carrying this TCR beta chain has at least ten counts. Its target is unknown. The CDR3 regions of TCR beta were amplified from RNA transcripts. The HTBI set primed first-round TCR CDR3 RT-PCR. TCRdb passed the multiplex PCR reads through MiXCR, listing each CDR3 protein once. Of over 300,000 distinct CDR3 sequences detected, about 15% appear once; the ten largest clones hold approximately 11%. This entry comes from a study of T cells in Graves' hyperthyroidism and ophthalmopathy. The study, taken as a whole, reports: Within blood appeared most thyroid clonotypes that had expanded above 0.001. Model output signaled ophthalmopathy a median approximately 6.2 months ahead of onset.

CDR3 length equals 13 residues. Trimming took off 3 bases at V and 2 bases at J, with 7 bases between the two ends. Stable disease denoted Graves' hyperthyroidism without ophthalmopathy progression within 18 months. Recently diagnosed hyperthyroidism of less than 2 months' duration affected patients aged 18 to 65. The sample comprised blood. The clonotype was recovered from a woman aged 60 to 75 with Graves' hyperthyroidism. The chain recombines TRBV12-3 or TRBV12-4 with TRBJ2-5; no firm D call. In DNA, the CDR3 is TGTGCCAGCAGTTTCGCTCAGCAAGAGACCCAGTACTTC. Translated: CASSFAQQETQYF.